These 22 T cell receptor beta chains share one sample of origin, sequenced in a study of graft-versus-host responses after intestinal transplantation. These receptors have no known antigen. Generated by immunoSEQ multiplex PCR, the TCRdb table keeps only in-frame clones and is missing some. The sample contains some 86,000 clones, 91% of which appear only once. Sequenced here: unstimulated CD4+ T cells sorted from spleen or lymph node cells, sampled before intestinal transplant. Receptors originate from a human donor who received an intestinal transplant.

The V call is TRBV4-1, the J call TRBJ2-7; perhaps TRBD1 as D (5 bases). The V end lost 0 bases, the J end lost 0 bases, and 9 bases lay between the germline ends. CDR1 is MGHRA, CDR2 YSYEKL, per germline. CDR3 length: 15 residues. CDR3 in amino acids: CASSQDIRASYEQYF. The CDR3 region has the DNA TGCGCCAGCAGCCAAGATATCAGGGCCTCCTACGAGCAGTACTTC.

V and J are TRBV7-6 and TRBJ2-7, with TRBD1 matching 8 bases. CDR1 and CDR2 (germline): SGHVS, FNYEAQ. The CDR3 sequence is 15 residues long. The J segment lost 1 base and the V segment lost 1 base, leaving 3 bases of the junction unmatched. The CDR3 reads CASSLGTGNSYEQYF. CDR3 coding DNA: TGTGCCAGCAGCTTAGGGACAGGGAATTCCTACGAGCAGTACTTC.

The rearrangement links TRBV2 to TRBJ2-6; 7 nucleotides align to TRBD1. The germline V gene encodes CDR1 SNHLY and CDR2 FYNNEI. V was clipped by 5 bases and J by 4 bases; unmatched bases: 5. This CDR3 has 15 residues. The CDR3 protein is CASSTGAPGANVLTF. The CDR3 DNA is TGTGCCAGCAGTACAGGGGCGCCAGGGGCCAACGTCCTGACTTTC.

The CDR3 nucleotides are TGTGCCAGTAGTAGCGGGCGGAGCCATGAGCAGTTCTTC. Translation gives CASSSGRSHEQFF. This chain uses TRBV19 with TRBJ2-1, with D perhaps matching TRBD2 (5 bases). V lost 4 bases and J 8 bases, leaving 12 bases between the germline ends. Germline CDR1 reads LNHDA; CDR2 reads SQIVND (reference sequence). The CDR3 has 13 residues.

The J gene is TRBJ2-2, the V gene TRBV29-1, with 7 positions matching TRBD1. This CDR3 spans 14 amino acids. Trimming cost V 6 bases and J 4 bases; bases outside gene matches: 8. Germline loops: CDR1 SQVTM, CDR2 ANQGSEA. The CDR3 DNA sequence: TGCAGCGTCCCCAGGACAGGAAGCACCGGGGAGCTGTTTTTT. It specifies CSVPRTGSTGELFF.

This chain links TRBV7-9 with TRBJ2-7; D is undetermined. V shed 5 bases and J shed 5 bases, with 10 bases lying between them. This CDR3 has 12 amino acids. Germline loops: CDR1 SEHNR, CDR2 FQNEAQ (reference sequence). The CDR3 coding sequence is TGTGCCAGCAGCACTGAGTTCCACGAGCAGTACTTC. Protein sequence: CASSTEFHEQYF.

This chain links TRBV5-1 with TRBJ1-1; 8 bases are a match to TRBD1. The CDR3 runs to 18 residues. With 4 bases clipped from V and 0 bases from J, the junction kept 14 bases outside the gene matches. Germline V lookup: CDR1 SGHRS, CDR2 YFSETQ. CDR3 in amino acids: CASSPAGTGLPLNTEAFF. In DNA form, the CDR3 reads TGCGCCAGCAGCCCCGCAGGGACAGGCTTACCCCTGAACACTGAAGCTTTCTTT.

The gene calls are TRBV19 and TRBJ2-7, with a possible D match to TRBD1 (5 bases). This CDR3 comprises 14 residues. V was cut by 2 bases and J by 6 bases, with 14 bases left in between. CDR1 is LNHDA, CDR2 SQIVND, per germline (reference sequence). The CDR3 nucleotides are TGTGCCAGTAGTATAATTATGGGCGACAGCGAGCAGTACTTC. This gives the protein CASSIIMGDSEQYF. The whole variable domain, filled in from reference TRBV19 and TRBJ2-7, reads DGGITQSPKYLFRKEGQNVTLSCEQNLNHDAMYWYRQDPGQGLRLIYYSQIVNDFQKGDIAEGYSVSREKKESFPLTVTSAQKNPTAFYLCASSIIMGDSEQYFGPGTRLTVT.

The gene calls are TRBV19 and TRBJ1-2; 9 bases agree with TRBD1. CDR1 and CDR2 from the germline V gene are LNHDA and SQIVND (reference sequence). Trimming at V came to 6 bases and at J to 8 bases, leaving 10 bases not matched to a gene. CDR3 length: 14 residues. CDR3: CASRRRDRVDGYTF. The CDR3 region has the DNA TGTGCCAGTAGGAGGAGGGACAGGGTAGACGGCTACACCTTC.

This chain joins TRBV7-8 and TRBJ1-1, with 9 bases matching TRBD1. This CDR3 has 15 residues. Trimming cost V 1 base and J 5 bases; bases outside gene matches: 5. Germline V gene lookup returns CDR1 SGHVS and CDR2 FQNEAQ. The CDR3 sequence is CASSLGDRGGTEAFF. Written as DNA, the CDR3 is TGTGCCAGCAGCTTAGGAGACAGGGGGGGTACTGAAGCTTTCTTT.

The V call is TRBV2, the J call TRBJ1-2; D unresolved. Germline V gives CDR1 SNHLY, CDR2 FYNNEI. The CDR3 has 12 residues. V lost 6 bases to trimming and J lost 4 bases, with 9 bases between them. The CDR3 loop reads CASSLAGYGYTF. CDR3 bases: TGTGCCAGCAGCCTCGCCGGCTATGGCTACACCTTC.

V usage is TRBV19 and J usage is TRBJ2-6, with D hard to call. The germline V gene has CDR1 LNHDA and CDR2 SQIVND (reference sequence). The V end was cut by 3 bases, the J end by 3 bases, with 21 bases between. CDR3 length equals 19 residues. In nucleotides, the CDR3 is TGTGCCAGTAGTATCGAGACGAGGCTAGTAGAGTATGGGGCCAACGTCCTGACTTTC. This encodes CASSIETRLVEYGANVLTF.

The chain has TRBV4-3 and TRBJ1-1, with D possibly TRBD1 on 6 matching bases. The CDR3 length is 14 residues. The V and J ends lost 2 bases and 9 bases respectively, with 16 bases between them. The germline CDR1 and CDR2 sequences are LGHNA and YSLEER. DNA of the CDR3: TGCGCCAGCAGCCAATATTCCGTGACAGGCCAAGCTTTCTTT. The encoded protein is CASSQYSVTGQAFF.

The chain links TRBV7-9 to TRBJ2-7; D may be TRBD1 (5 bases). Trimming removed 7 bases at V and 3 bases at J, with 10 bases between. Germline-derived CDR1 and CDR2 are SEHNR and FQNEAQ (reference sequence). The CDR3 loop spans 12 amino acids. The CDR3 spells CASTVGVYEQYF. The CDR3 DNA follows: TGTGCCAGCACCGTAGGGGTCTACGAGCAGTACTTC.

This clone turned up a few times. The chain employs TRBV2 and TRBJ2-7; tentative D call: TRBD2 (6 bases). Germline lookup yields CDR1 SNHLY and CDR2 FYNNEI. This CDR3 has 13 amino acids. V shed 1 base and J shed 7 bases, with 11 bases lying between them. CDR3 loop: CASSEGPGREQYF. CDR3 nucleotide sequence: TGTGCCAGCAGTGAAGGCCCGGGGAGGGAGCAGTACTTC.

The chain combines TRBV7-2 with TRBJ1-4, with 8 positions matching TRBD1. With 1 base clipped from V and 5 bases from J, the junction kept 3 bases outside the gene matches. The germline V gene encodes CDR1 SGHTA and CDR2 FQGNSA. CDR3 length equals 15 residues. This chain's CDR3 is CASSLDPGGNEKLFF. The CDR3 DNA follows: TGTGCCAGCAGCTTAGATCCAGGGGGCAATGAAAAACTGTTTTTT.

The J gene is TRBJ1-2, the V gene TRBV5-1; weak D call: TRBD1 (5 bases). There are 15 residues in the CDR3. Germline CDR1 SGHRS, CDR2 YFSETQ. V gave up 4 bases and J gave up 1 base, with 14 bases separating them. Here the CDR3 reads CASSGQGTVNYGYTF. The CDR3 coding sequence is TGCGCCAGCAGCGGGCAGGGAACAGTTAACTATGGCTACACCTTC.

The V and J genes are TRBV13 and TRBJ1-6; 8 positions agree with TRBD1. The germline V gene encodes CDR1 PRHDT and CDR2 FYEKMQ (reference sequence). J was trimmed by 10 bases and V by 0 bases; bases with no gene match: 2. This CDR3 is built from 14 residues. The CDR3 DNA reads as TGTGCCAGCAGCTTAGGGGACAGGGACTCACCCCTCCACTTT. Protein: CASSLGDRDSPLHF.

The V and J genes are TRBV25-1 and TRBJ2-3, with 9 bases that match TRBD2. The CDR3 has 15 residues. Germline loops: CDR1 MGHDK, CDR2 SYGVNS. Unmatched junction bases numbered 11, after V lost 8 bases and J lost 5 bases. DNA of the CDR3: TGTGCCAGCCAGCCGCCGGGACTAGCAGGAGATACGCAGTATTTT. It is translated as CASQPPGLAGDTQYF.

The rearrangement uses TRBV6-5 and TRBJ2-7, with D possibly TRBD1 on 6 matching bases. Germline V gene lookup returns CDR1 MNHEY and CDR2 SVGAGI. Trimming took off 5 bases at V and 3 bases at J, with 11 bases between the two ends. This CDR3 is built from 13 residues. The CDR3 reads CASSIYRDYEQYF. In DNA, the CDR3 is TGTGCCAGCAGTATCTACAGGGACTACGAGCAGTACTTC.

This clone was picked up one time. CDR3 region: CASSPAAPYEQYF. The CDR3 nucleotides read TGTGCCAGCAGTCCAGCGGCCCCCTACGAGCAGTACTTC. The V call is TRBV7-2, the J call TRBJ2-7, with TRBD2 as a possible D gene (5 bases). Germline V gives CDR1 SGHTA, CDR2 FQGNSA. V lost 6 bases, J lost 2 bases, and 11 bases lay in between. The CDR3 extends over 13 amino acids.

The V and J genes are TRBV6-6 and TRBJ1-6, with TRBD1 matching 8 bases. The junction had 8 bases not matched to a gene; V was cut back by 4 bases and J by 6 bases. The CDR3 is 16 amino acids. Germline-derived CDR1 and CDR2 are MNHNY and SVGAGI (reference sequence). The CDR3 sequence is CASSSRTGSANSPLHF. The CDR3 nucleotides read TGTGCCAGCAGTTCCCGGACAGGGTCCGCTAATTCACCCCTCCACTTT.